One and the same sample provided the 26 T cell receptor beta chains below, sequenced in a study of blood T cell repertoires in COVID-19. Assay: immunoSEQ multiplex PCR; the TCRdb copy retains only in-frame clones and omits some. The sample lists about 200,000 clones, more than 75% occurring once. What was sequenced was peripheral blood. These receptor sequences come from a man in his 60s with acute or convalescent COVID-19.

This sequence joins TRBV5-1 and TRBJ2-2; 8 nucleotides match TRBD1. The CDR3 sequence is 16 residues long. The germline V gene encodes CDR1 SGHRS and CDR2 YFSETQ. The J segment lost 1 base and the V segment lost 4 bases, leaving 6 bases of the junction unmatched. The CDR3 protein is CASSPTGQVNTGELFF. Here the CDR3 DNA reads TGCGCCAGCAGCCCCACGGGACAGGTGAACACCGGGGAGCTGTTTTTT.

The CDR3 reads CASSLQTGTNYGYTF. In DNA form, the CDR3 reads TGCGCCAGCAGCCTTCAGACAGGGACTAACTATGGCTACACCTTC. The chain links TRBV5-1 to TRBJ1-2, with 7 bases identical to TRBD1. The CDR3 spans 15 residues. Unmatched junction bases numbered 6, after V lost 4 bases and J lost 0 bases. Germline V gives CDR1 SGHRS, CDR2 YFSETQ.

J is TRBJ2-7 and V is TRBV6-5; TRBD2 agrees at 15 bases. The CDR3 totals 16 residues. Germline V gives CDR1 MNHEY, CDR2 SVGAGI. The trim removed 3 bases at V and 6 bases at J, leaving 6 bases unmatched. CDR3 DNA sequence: TGTGCCAGCAGTTATGAAGGACTAGCGGGGGGGCGCGAGCAGTACTTC. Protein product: CASSYEGLAGGREQYF.

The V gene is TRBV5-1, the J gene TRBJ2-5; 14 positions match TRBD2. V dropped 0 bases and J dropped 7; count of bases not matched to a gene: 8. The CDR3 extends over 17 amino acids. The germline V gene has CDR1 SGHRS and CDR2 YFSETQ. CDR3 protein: CASSLDGTSGGGGTQYF. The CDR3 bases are TGCGCCAGCAGCTTGGATGGGACTAGCGGGGGTGGTGGGACCCAGTACTTC.

The CDR3 DNA is TGCGCCAGCAGCCTGGCAGGGGTGGCGAACACCGGGGAGCTGTTTTTT. Translation gives CASSLAGVANTGELFF. The chain uses TRBV5-1 and TRBJ2-2; tentatively, D is TRBD1 (6 bases). The germline V and J ends were trimmed by 4 bases and 0 bases, with 13 bases remaining between them. This CDR3 comprises 16 residues. Germline assignment: CDR1 SGHRS and CDR2 YFSETQ. Full variable domain (rest looked up from reference TRBV5-1 and TRBJ2-2): KAGVTQTPRYLIKTRGQQVTLSCSPISGHRSVSWYQQTPGQGLQFLFEYFSETQRNKGNFPGRFSGRQFSNSRSEMNVSTLELGDSALYLCASSLAGVANTGELFFGEGSRLTVL.

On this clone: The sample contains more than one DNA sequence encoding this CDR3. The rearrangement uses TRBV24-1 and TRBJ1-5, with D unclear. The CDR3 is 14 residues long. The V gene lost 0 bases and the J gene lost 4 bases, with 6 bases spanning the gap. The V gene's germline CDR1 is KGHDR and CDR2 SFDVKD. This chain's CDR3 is CATSDLSGNQPQHF. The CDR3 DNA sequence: TGTGCCACCAGTGATTTGTCGGGGAATCAGCCCCAGCATTTT.

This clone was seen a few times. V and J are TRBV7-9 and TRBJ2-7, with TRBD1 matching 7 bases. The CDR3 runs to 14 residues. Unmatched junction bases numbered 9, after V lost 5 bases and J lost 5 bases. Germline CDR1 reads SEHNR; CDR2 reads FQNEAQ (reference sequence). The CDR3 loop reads CASSDRQGMNEQYF. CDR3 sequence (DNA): TGTGCCAGCAGCGATCGACAGGGAATGAACGAGCAGTACTTC.

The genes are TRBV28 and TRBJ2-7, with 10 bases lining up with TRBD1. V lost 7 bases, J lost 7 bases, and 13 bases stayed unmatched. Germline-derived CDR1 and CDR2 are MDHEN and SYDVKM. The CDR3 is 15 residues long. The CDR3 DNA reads TGTGCCAGCATCCCCTCCGGGACAGGGGTTCGGGAGCAGTACTTC. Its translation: CASIPSGTGVREQYF.

The CDR3 DNA reads TGCGCCAGCAGCCAAGATCTGAAGGGGGCGCCGGGCAATCAGCCCCAGCATTTT. It yields the protein CASSQDLKGAPGNQPQHF. V usage is TRBV4-1 and J usage is TRBJ1-5; 7 nucleotides match TRBD1. V shed 0 bases and J 2 bases; nucleotides not matched to a gene: 10. The germline CDR1 and CDR2 sequences are MGHRA and YSYEKL. The CDR3 extends over 18 amino acids.

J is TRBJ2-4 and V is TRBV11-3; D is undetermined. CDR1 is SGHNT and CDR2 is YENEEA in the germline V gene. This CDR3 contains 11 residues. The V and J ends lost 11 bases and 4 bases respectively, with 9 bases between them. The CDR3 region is CAASRKNIQYF. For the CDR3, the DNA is TGTGCCGCAAGCAGGAAAAACATTCAGTACTTC.

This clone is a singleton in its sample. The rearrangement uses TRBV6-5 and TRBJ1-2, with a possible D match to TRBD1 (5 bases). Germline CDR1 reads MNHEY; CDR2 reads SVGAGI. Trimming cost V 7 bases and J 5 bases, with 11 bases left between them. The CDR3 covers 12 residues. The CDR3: CASTGVGYGYTF. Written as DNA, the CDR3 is TGTGCCAGCACGGGGGTGGGGTATGGCTACACCTTC.

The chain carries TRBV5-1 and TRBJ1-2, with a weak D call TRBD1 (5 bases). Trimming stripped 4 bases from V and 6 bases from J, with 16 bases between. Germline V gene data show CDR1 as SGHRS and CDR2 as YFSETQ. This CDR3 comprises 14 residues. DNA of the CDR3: TGCGCCAGCAGCCCCGGAACCAGGGCGGATGGCTACACCTTC. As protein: CASSPGTRADGYTF.

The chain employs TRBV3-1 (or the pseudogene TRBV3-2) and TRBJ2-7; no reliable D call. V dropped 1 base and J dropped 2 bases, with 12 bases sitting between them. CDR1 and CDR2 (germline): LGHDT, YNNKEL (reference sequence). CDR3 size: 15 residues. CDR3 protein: CASSQGTRGAYEQYF. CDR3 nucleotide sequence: TGTGCCAGCAGCCAAGGTACCCGCGGAGCCTACGAGCAGTACTTC.

The CDR3: CASSPLLTEAFF. The CDR3 DNA reads as TGTGCCAGCAGCCCCTTACTGACTGAAGCTTTCTTT. V and J are TRBV7-2 and TRBJ1-1; D call uncertain. Trimming removed 5 bases at V and 5 bases at J, with 9 bases between. Germline V gene data show CDR1 as SGHTA and CDR2 as FQGNSA. The CDR3 totals 12 residues.

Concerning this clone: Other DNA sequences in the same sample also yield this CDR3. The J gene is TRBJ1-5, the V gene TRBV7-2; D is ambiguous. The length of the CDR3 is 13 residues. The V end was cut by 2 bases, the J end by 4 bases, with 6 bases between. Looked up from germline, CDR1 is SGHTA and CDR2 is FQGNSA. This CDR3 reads CASSLSGNQPQHF. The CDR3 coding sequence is TGTGCCAGCAGCTTATCCGGGAATCAGCCCCAGCATTTT.

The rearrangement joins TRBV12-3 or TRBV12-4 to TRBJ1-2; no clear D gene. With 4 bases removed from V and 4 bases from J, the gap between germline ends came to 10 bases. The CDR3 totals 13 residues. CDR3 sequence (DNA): TGTGCCAGCAGTTCGAGGATATCCTATGGCTACACCTTC. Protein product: CASSSRISYGYTF.

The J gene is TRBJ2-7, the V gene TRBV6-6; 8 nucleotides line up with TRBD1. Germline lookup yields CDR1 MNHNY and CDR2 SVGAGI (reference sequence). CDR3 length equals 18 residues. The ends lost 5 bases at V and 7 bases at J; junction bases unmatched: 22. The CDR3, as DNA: TGTGCCAGCAGTCCCCGGGACAGGTCGACGGGAACTACGGGTGAGCAGTACTTC. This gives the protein CASSPRDRSTGTTGEQYF.

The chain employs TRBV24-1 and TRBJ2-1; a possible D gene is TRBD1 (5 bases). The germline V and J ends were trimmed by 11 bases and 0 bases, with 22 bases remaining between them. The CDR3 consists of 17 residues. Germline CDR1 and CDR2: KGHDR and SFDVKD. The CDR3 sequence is CARMGSIRALSYNEQFF. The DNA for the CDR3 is TGTGCCAGAATGGGCTCGATCAGGGCCCTCTCCTACAATGAGCAGTTCTTC.

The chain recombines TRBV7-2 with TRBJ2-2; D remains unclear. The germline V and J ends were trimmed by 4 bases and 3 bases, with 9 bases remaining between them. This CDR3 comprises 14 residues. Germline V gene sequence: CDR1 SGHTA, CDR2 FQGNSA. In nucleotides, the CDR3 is TGTGCCAGCAGCTCCACTCCATACACCGGGGAGCTGTTTTTT. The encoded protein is CASSSTPYTGELFF. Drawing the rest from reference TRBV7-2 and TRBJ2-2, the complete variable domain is GAGVSQSPSNKVTEKGKDVELRCDPISGHTALYWYRQSLGQGLEFLIYFQGNSAPDKSGLPSDRFSAERTGGSVSTLTIQRTQQEDSAVYLCASSSTPYTGELFFGEGSRLTVL.

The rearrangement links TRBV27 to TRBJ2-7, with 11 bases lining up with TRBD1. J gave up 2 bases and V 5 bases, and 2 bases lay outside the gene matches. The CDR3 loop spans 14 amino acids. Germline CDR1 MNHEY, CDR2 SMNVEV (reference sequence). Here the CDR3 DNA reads TGTGCCAGCAGTGAGGGACAGGGGGCCTACGAGCAGTACTTC. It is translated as CASSEGQGAYEQYF.

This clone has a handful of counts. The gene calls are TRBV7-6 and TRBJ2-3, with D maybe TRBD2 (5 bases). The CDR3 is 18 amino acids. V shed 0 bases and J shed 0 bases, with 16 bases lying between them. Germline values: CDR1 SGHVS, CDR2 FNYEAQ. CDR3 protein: CASSLAPAVLSSTDTQYF. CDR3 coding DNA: TGTGCCAGCAGCTTAGCGCCAGCGGTCCTTTCTAGCACAGATACGCAGTATTTT.

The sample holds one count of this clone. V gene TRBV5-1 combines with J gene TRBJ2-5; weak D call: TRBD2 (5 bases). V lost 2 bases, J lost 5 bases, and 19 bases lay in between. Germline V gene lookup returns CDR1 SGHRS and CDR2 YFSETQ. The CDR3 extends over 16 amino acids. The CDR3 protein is CASSLFEGLEWETQYF. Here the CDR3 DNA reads TGCGCCAGCAGCTTATTCGAGGGCTTGGAGTGGGAGACCCAGTACTTC. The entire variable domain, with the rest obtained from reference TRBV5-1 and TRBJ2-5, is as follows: KAGVTQTPRYLIKTRGQQVTLSCSPISGHRSVSWYQQTPGQGLQFLFEYFSETQRNKGNFPGRFSGRQFSNSRSEMNVSTLELGDSALYLCASSLFEGLEWETQYFGPGTRLLVL.

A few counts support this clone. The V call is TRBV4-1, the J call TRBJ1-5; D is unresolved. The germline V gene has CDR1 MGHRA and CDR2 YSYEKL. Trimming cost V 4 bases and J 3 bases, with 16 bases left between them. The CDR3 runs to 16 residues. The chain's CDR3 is CASSLISEPPNQPQHF. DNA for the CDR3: TGCGCCAGCAGCCTCATATCAGAACCCCCCAATCAGCCCCAGCATTTT.

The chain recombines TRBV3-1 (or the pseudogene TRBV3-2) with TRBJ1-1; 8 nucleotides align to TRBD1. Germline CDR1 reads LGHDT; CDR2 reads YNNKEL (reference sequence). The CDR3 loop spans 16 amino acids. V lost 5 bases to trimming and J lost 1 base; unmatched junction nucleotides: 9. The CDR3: CASSSRQGRGNTEAFF. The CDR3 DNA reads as TGTGCCAGCAGCTCCCGACAGGGGCGGGGGAACACTGAAGCTTTCTTT.

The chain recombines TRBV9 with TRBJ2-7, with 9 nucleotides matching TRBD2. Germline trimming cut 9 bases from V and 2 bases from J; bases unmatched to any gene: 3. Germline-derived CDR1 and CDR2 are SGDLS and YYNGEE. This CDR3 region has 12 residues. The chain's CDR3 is CATERGAYEQYF. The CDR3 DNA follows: TGTGCCACCGAGCGGGGGGCCTACGAGCAGTACTTC. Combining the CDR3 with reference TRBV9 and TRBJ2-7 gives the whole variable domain DSGVTQTPKHLITATGQRVTLRCSPRSGDLSVYWYQQSLDQGLQFLIQYYNGEERAKGNILERFSAQQFPDLHSELNLSSLELGDSALYFCATERGAYEQYFGPGTRLTVT.

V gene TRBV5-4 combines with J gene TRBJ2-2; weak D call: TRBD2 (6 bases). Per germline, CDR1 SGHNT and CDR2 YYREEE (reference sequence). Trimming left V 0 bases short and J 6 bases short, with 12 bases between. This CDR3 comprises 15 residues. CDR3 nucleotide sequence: TGTGCCAGCAGCTTGGGGGGACTGGACGCCGGGGAGCTGTTTTTT. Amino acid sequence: CASSLGGLDAGELFF. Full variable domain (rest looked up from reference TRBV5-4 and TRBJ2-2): ETGVTQSPTHLIKTRGQQVTLRCSSQSGHNTVSWYQQALGQGPQFIFQYYREEENGRGNFPPRFSGLQFPNYSSELNVNALELDDSALYLCASSLGGLDAGELFFGEGSRLTVL.